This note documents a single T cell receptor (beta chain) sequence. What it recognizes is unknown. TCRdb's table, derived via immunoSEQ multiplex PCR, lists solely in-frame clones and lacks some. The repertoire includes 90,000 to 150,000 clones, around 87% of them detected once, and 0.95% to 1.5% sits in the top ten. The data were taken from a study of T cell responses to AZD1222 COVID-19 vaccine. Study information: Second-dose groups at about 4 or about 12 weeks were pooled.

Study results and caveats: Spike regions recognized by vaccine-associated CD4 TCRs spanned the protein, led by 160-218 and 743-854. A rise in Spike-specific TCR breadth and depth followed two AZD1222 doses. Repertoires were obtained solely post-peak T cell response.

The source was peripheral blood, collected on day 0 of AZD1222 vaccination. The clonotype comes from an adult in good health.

The CDR3 loop reads CASHRDRMNTEAFF. DNA for the CDR3: TGTGCCAGCCACCGGGACAGAATGAACACTGAAGCTTTCTTT. V is TRBV6-5 and J is TRBJ1-1, with 7 bases that match TRBD1. CDR1 and CDR2 (germline): MNHEY, SVGAGI. CDR3 length: 14 amino acids. Unmatched junction bases numbered 6, after V lost 8 bases and J lost 0 bases.